Presented here are 4 T cell receptor beta chains from one specimen sequenced in a study of cytomegalovirus exposure and HLA in healthy donors. This PCR relied on a set of 60 Vbeta primers and 13 Jbeta primers. Only in-frame clones appear in the TCRdb table, and some are missing; sequencing was by immunoSEQ multiplex PCR. The sample has some 200,000 clones; about two thirds are singletons. Source material: PBMCs. The receptors were gathered from a man aged 35 to 55 in good health and CMV-seropositive.

V usage is TRBV5-1 and J usage is TRBJ2-2; TRBD1 matches at 7 bases. The CDR3 has 15 residues. V lost 3 bases and J lost 8; bases outside the gene matches: 10. Germline CDR1 is SGHRS and CDR2 is YFSETQ. The CDR3 loop is CASSWDSLGVGELFF. CDR3 bases: TGCGCCAGCAGCTGGGACAGCCTAGGCGTAGGGGAGCTGTTTTTT.

This chain joins TRBV11-3 and TRBJ2-2, with D perhaps matching TRBD2 (5 bases). CDR1 and CDR2 (germline): SGHNT, YENEEA. The CDR3 contains 14 residues. V lost 5 bases, J lost 4 bases, and 11 bases lay in between. For the CDR3, the DNA is TGTGCCAGCAGCCTATTGGGGAGCACCGGGGAGCTGTTTTTT. Its translation is CASSLLGSTGELFF.

The chain carries TRBV18 and TRBJ2-7; TRBD1 agrees at 9 bases. There are 13 residues in the CDR3. V dropped 6 bases and J dropped 7; count of bases not matched to a gene: 7. Per the germline V gene, CDR1 is KGHSH and CDR2 is LQKENI. CDR3 nucleotides: TGTGCCAGCTCGGGACAGGGAGTAGGGGAGCAGTACTTC. The encoded protein is CASSGQGVGEQYF.

The V call is TRBV7-6, the J call TRBJ1-1; 7 nucleotides line up with TRBD1. The CDR3 contains 14 residues. Germline trimming cut 5 bases from V and 4 bases from J; bases unmatched to any gene: 7. Germline CDR1 SGHVS, CDR2 FNYEAQ. The DNA for the CDR3 is TGTGCCAGCAGCACCACAGGGGTAGCCACTGAAGCTTTCTTT. Its protein is CASSTTGVATEAFF.